This T cell receptor beta chain emerged from a study of cytomegalovirus exposure and HLA in healthy donors. Primers for the PCR totalled 60 Vbeta and 13 Jbeta. The assay was immunoSEQ multiplex PCR, and TCRdb's table has in-frame clones only and misses some. The table records 85,000 to 100,000 clones, over 60% of them present only once. This CDR3 is built from 16 residues. CDR1 and CDR2 from the germline V gene are SGHVS and FNYEAQ. V was cut by 4 bases and J by 1 base, with 14 bases left in between. This chain uses TRBV7-6 with TRBJ2-1; a possible D gene is TRBD2 (5 bases). Sequenced sample: PBMCs. This TCR was recovered from a man in his 60s in good health and CMV-seropositive. DNA of the CDR3: TGTGCCAGCAGCTCAGCCCCGGGGAGTTCCTACAATGAGCAGTTCTTC. Protein: CASSSAPGSSYNEQFF.